These 29 T cell receptor beta chains were sequenced from one sample in a study of T cells in localized non-small cell lung cancer. Sequencing used immunoSEQ multiplex PCR; TCRdb keeps in-frame clones, though not all of them. Among about 59,000 clones listed, just over 90% were seen once. The source material was peripheral blood, sampled before any cancer treatment. The receptors come from a man between 40 and 69 years old with stage I lung adenocarcinoma.

The chain couples TRBV5-1 to TRBJ1-1, with D unresolved. CDR1 and CDR2 from the germline V gene are SGHRS and YFSETQ. Trimming took off 1 base at V and 6 bases at J, with 10 bases between the two ends. This CDR3 is 13 amino acids long. The CDR3 loop is CASSLISGPEAFF. CDR3 in DNA: TGCGCCAGCAGCTTGATTTCAGGTCCTGAAGCTTTCTTT.

The chain combines TRBV11-2 with TRBJ2-3; 8 bases agree with TRBD1. V was pared by 8 bases and J by 5 bases, with 9 bases of the junction left unmatched. Germline CDR1 and CDR2: SGHAT and FQNNGV. The length of the CDR3 is 14 residues. CDR3 in amino acids: CASGSGQGLDTQYF. In nucleotides, the CDR3 is TGTGCCAGCGGGAGCGGACAGGGTTTAGATACGCAGTATTTT.

The rearrangement uses TRBV7-9 and TRBJ1-1, with D unclear. The CDR3 is 17 amino acids. The ends were cut back, 3 bases at V and 0 bases at J, with 17 bases in the middle. Germline loops: CDR1 SEHNR, CDR2 FQNEAQ (reference sequence). CDR3 sequence reads: CASSFSRPAGMNTEAFF. CDR3 DNA: TGTGCCAGCAGCTTCTCCCGGCCAGCAGGCATGAACACTGAAGCTTTCTTT.

The rearrangement joins TRBV7-6 to TRBJ2-1; the D gene is possibly TRBD2 (6 bases). Looked up from germline, CDR1 is SGHVS and CDR2 is FNYEAQ. The V and J ends lost 5 bases and 0 bases respectively, with 17 bases between them. This CDR3 has 17 amino acids. The CDR3 region has the DNA TGTGCCAGCAGCCCTTTTCCGGGGGAGAGCTCCTACAATGAGCAGTTCTTC. Protein product: CASSPFPGESSYNEQFF.

This chain links TRBV7-2 with TRBJ2-7, with D tentatively TRBD1 (5 bases). The V gene lost 2 bases and the J gene lost 2 bases, with 16 bases spanning the gap. Germline-derived CDR1 and CDR2 are SGHTA and FQGNSA. The CDR3 runs 16 residues. DNA for the CDR3: TGTGCCAGCAGCTTAAGATCTGGGGCAGGGACCTACGAGCAGTACTTC. It encodes CASSLRSGAGTYEQYF.

The CDR3 DNA sequence: TGTGCCAGCAGCTCAGCGGGAGTTGGGGATGAGCAGTTCTTC. Protein: CASSSAGVGDEQFF. This chain connects TRBV7-3 to TRBJ2-1; TRBD2 agrees at 8 bases. Per germline, CDR1 SGHTA and CDR2 FQGTGA. CDR3 length: 14 residues. V lost 4 bases, J lost 8 bases, and 7 bases stayed unmatched. The full variable domain, rest sourced from reference TRBV7-3 and TRBJ2-1, is GAGVSQTPSNKVTEKGKYVELRCDPISGHTALYWYRQSLGQGPEFLIYFQGTGAADDSGLPNDRFFAVRPEGSVSTLKIQRTERGDSAVYLCASSSAGVGDEQFFGPGTRLTVL.

The rearrangement joins TRBV19 to TRBJ2-7; 10 bases agree with TRBD1. Trimming removed 5 bases from V and 2 bases from J; junction bases left unmatched: 6. Germline values: CDR1 LNHDA, CDR2 SQIVND (reference sequence). CDR3 size: 15 residues. In DNA form, the CDR3 reads TGTGCCAGTAGTGGAAGACAGGGGGCAACCTACGAGCAGTACTTC. This sequence encodes CASSGRQGATYEQYF. Variable domain in full (rest from reference TRBV19 and TRBJ2-7): DGGITQSPKYLFRKEGQNVTLSCEQNLNHDAMYWYRQDPGQGLRLIYYSQIVNDFQKGDIAEGYSVSREKKESFPLTVTSAQKNPTAFYLCASSGRQGATYEQYFGPGTRLTVT.

In the case of this clone: Its ends do not fully match the called genes, so a read error is possible. V and J are TRBV7-7 and TRBJ1-5; 7 bases agree with TRBD1. Germline values: CDR1 SSHAT, CDR2 FNYEAQ (reference sequence). The CDR3 consists of 13 residues. In nucleotides, the CDR3 is TGTGCTAGCAGCGAGGGGGCTGGTCAGCCCCAGCATTTT. Translated, it gives CASSEGAGQPQHF.

V usage is TRBV11-3 and J usage is TRBJ2-5; a possible D gene is TRBD2 (6 bases). CDR3 length equals 13 residues. V dropped 1 base and J dropped 12 bases, with 15 bases sitting between them. Germline CDR1 and CDR2: SGHNT and YENEEA. CDR3 region: CASSLGRATAEYF. In DNA form, the CDR3 reads TGTGCCAGCAGCTTAGGGAGGGCCACGGCAGAGTACTTC.

On this clone itself: The junction does not match germline at one end; this may be a read error. The gene calls are TRBV7-7 and TRBJ1-2; 8 bases align to TRBD1. Germline values: CDR1 SSHAT, CDR2 FNYEAQ (reference sequence). The CDR3 has 16 residues. The CDR3: CASSTPGQDSNYGYTF. The CDR3, as DNA: TGTGCTAGCAGCACGCCGGGACAGGATTCTAACTATGGCTACACCTTC.

This clone came up once. The chain couples TRBV6-6 to TRBJ1-2; the match to TRBD1 covers 8 bases. This CDR3 has 13 amino acids. In germline, CDR1 is MNHNY, CDR2 SVGAGI (reference sequence). The ends lost 6 bases at V and 4 bases at J; junction bases unmatched: 4. CDR3 coding DNA: TGTGCCAGCAGACTTGGACAGGGCTATGGCTACACCTTC. Translation gives CASRLGQGYGYTF.

This chain links TRBV5-4 with TRBJ2-7, with D maybe TRBD2 (5 bases). Germline CDR1 reads SGHNT; CDR2 reads YYREEE (reference sequence). Trimming stripped 4 bases from V and 1 base from J, with 15 bases between. This CDR3 has 15 residues. The CDR3 DNA is TGTGCCAGCAGCCCTCCGGGGAGACCGTCCTACGAGCAGTACTTC. Translation gives CASSPPGRPSYEQYF.

The chain links TRBV10-3 to TRBJ2-1; 10 bases match TRBD2. CDR1 ENHRY and CDR2 SYGVKD come from the germline V gene. The CDR3 is 16 amino acids. V shed 2 bases and J 4 bases; nucleotides not matched to a gene: 5. The DNA of the CDR3 is TGTGCCATCAGTGAGGAAGGAGCGGGAGGGTACAATGAGCAGTTCTTC. It translates to CAISEEGAGGYNEQFF.

This rearrangement joins TRBV2 to TRBJ2-7; TRBD1 is a possible D gene (5 bases). Trimming pared 5 bases from V and 4 bases from J, leaving 15 bases between. CDR1 and CDR2 from the germline V gene are SNHLY and FYNNEI. The CDR3 has 14 amino acids. The CDR3 sequence: CASSFDRNLYEQYF. In DNA form, the CDR3 reads TGTGCCAGCAGTTTTGACAGAAACCTATACGAGCAGTACTTC. The full variable domain, in which reference TRBV2 and TRBJ2-7 provide the parts outside the CDR3, is EPEVTQTPSHQVTQMGQEVILRCVPISNHLYFYWYRQILGQKVEFLVSFYNNEISEKSEIFDDQFSVERPDGSNFTLKIRSTKLEDSAMYFCASSFDRNLYEQYFGPGTRLTVT.

This chain connects TRBV6-6 to TRBJ1-1, with TRBD1 identical over 8 bases. The CDR3 spans 15 residues. Looked up from germline, CDR1 is MNHNY and CDR2 is SVGAGI (reference sequence). V shed 7 bases and J 0 bases; nucleotides not matched to a gene: 7. DNA for the CDR3: TGTGCCAGCATAGACAGACAGGGGTTGAACACTGAAGCTTTCTTT. It translates to CASIDRQGLNTEAFF.

The V gene is TRBV2, the J gene TRBJ1-1; TRBD1 is a possible D gene (6 bases). The CDR3 has 11 amino acids. CDR1 SNHLY and CDR2 FYNNEI come from the germline V gene. The V gene lost 11 bases and the J gene lost 7 bases, with 14 bases spanning the gap. CDR3: CASGQLYEAFF. Written as DNA, the CDR3 is TGTGCCTCGGGACAACTGTATGAAGCTTTCTTT.

This chain joins TRBV19 and TRBJ1-5; 8 bases map to TRBD1. CDR3 length: 16 residues. V dropped 1 base and J dropped 0; count of bases not matched to a gene: 2. Per germline, CDR1 LNHDA and CDR2 SQIVND (reference sequence). CDR3 nucleotides: TGTGCCAGTAGTATAGTTACAGGGGGTAGCAATCAGCCCCAGCATTTT. Translation: CASSIVTGGSNQPQHF. Filled out from reference TRBV19 and TRBJ1-5, the complete variable domain reads DGGITQSPKYLFRKEGQNVTLSCEQNLNHDAMYWYRQDPGQGLRLIYYSQIVNDFQKGDIAEGYSVSREKKESFPLTVTSAQKNPTAFYLCASSIVTGGSNQPQHFGDGTRLSIL.

The V gene is TRBV7-9, the J gene TRBJ2-1, with 7 nucleotides matching TRBD2. Germline V lookup: CDR1 SEHNR, CDR2 FQNEAQ (reference sequence). The J segment lost 4 bases and the V segment lost 5 bases, leaving 5 bases of the junction unmatched. The CDR3 has 14 residues. Here the CDR3 reads CASSPSGPYNEQFF. CDR3 coding DNA: TGTGCCAGCAGCCCTAGCGGTCCTTACAATGAGCAGTTCTTC.

This rearrangement joins TRBV10-3 to TRBJ1-1; no definite D call. Deletions cut 4 bases from V and 10 bases from J, with 16 bases between. The germline V gene encodes CDR1 ENHRY and CDR2 SYGVKD. There are 13 residues in the CDR3. CDR3 region: CAISGKEEVGAFF. The CDR3 DNA sequence: TGTGCCATCAGTGGAAAGGAGGAGGTGGGAGCTTTCTTT.

Only a few counts were recorded for this clone. The chain links TRBV5-1 to TRBJ2-1; TRBD2 agrees at 11 bases. The CDR3 is 17 amino acids. V trimming: 0 bases; J trimming: 8 bases; junction bases outside the gene matches: 10. Germline loops: CDR1 SGHRS, CDR2 YFSETQ. The CDR3 protein is CASSLGPTSGRGDEQFF. CDR3 DNA sequence: TGCGCCAGCAGCTTGGGCCCTACTAGCGGGAGAGGGGATGAGCAGTTCTTC.

This sequence joins TRBV27 and TRBJ2-7; D is ambiguous. CDR1 and CDR2 (germline): MNHEY, SMNVEV (reference sequence). The CDR3 length is 13 residues. With 6 bases removed from V and 2 bases from J, the gap between germline ends came to 11 bases. This CDR3 reads CASSADTAYEQYF. For the CDR3, the DNA is TGTGCCAGCAGCGCAGACACAGCCTACGAGCAGTACTTC.

The V call is TRBV4-1, the J call TRBJ2-7, with TRBD1 as a possible D gene (5 bases). CDR1 and CDR2 (germline): MGHRA, YSYEKL. The CDR3 loop spans 16 amino acids. V lost 1 base and J 3 bases, leaving 16 bases between the germline ends. CDR3 coding DNA: TGCGCCAGCAGCCAAGGGCATAACAGGCTCCTCTACGAGCAGTACTTC. This sequence encodes CASSQGHNRLLYEQYF.

The chain carries TRBV27 and TRBJ2-4; possibly TRBD1 or TRBD2 for D (5 bases each). Germline-derived CDR1 and CDR2 are MNHEY and SMNVEV (reference sequence). The CDR3 is 14 amino acids. V shed 3 bases and J shed 2 bases, with 8 bases lying between them. CDR3 nucleotide sequence: TGTGCCAGCAGTTTTCAGGGACCCAAAAACATTCAGTACTTC. It yields the protein CASSFQGPKNIQYF.

The chain has TRBV30 and TRBJ2-1; 14 bases fit TRBD2. The CDR3 has 14 residues. Germline values: CDR1 GTSNPN, CDR2 SVGIG (reference sequence). Trimming took 4 bases from V and 6 from J; bases not matched to a gene: 2. As DNA, the CDR3 is TGTGCCTGGAATGGACTAGCGGGAGGCAATGAGCAGTTCTTC. Its translation: CAWNGLAGGNEQFF.

This clone has just a few counts. V and J are TRBV14 and TRBJ2-1, with 9 bases that match TRBD2. V shed 4 bases and J 3 bases; nucleotides not matched to a gene: 4. This CDR3 is built from 15 residues. CDR1 is SGHDN and CDR2 is FVKESK in the germline V gene. The CDR3 sequence: CASSRTSANYNEQFF. The CDR3, as DNA: TGTGCCAGCAGCCGGACTAGCGCAAACTACAATGAGCAGTTCTTC.

The chain employs TRBV10-3 and TRBJ2-3, with D tentatively TRBD2 (6 bases). Germline-derived CDR1 and CDR2 are ENHRY and SYGVKD. The CDR3 runs 15 residues. V was pared by 0 bases and J by 1 base, with 8 bases between. CDR3 in DNA: TGTGCCATCAGTGAGTCCCGCGGGGGCACAGATACGCAGTATTTT. This sequence encodes CAISESRGGTDTQYF.

The CDR3 spells CATSRSRDTEAFF. CDR3 DNA: TGTGCCACCAGCAGATCAAGGGACACTGAAGCTTTCTTT. The V call is TRBV15, the J call TRBJ1-1, with D hard to call. The CDR3 sequence is 13 residues long. Germline-derived CDR1 and CDR2 are LNHNV and YYDKDF (reference sequence). V shed 2 bases and J shed 3 bases, with 7 bases lying between them.

The gene calls are TRBV4-1 and TRBJ1-1; possible D gene TRBD1, 5 bases. The CDR3 is 15 residues long. V lost 0 bases and J lost 3, with 11 bases in between. Germline CDR1 MGHRA, CDR2 YSYEKL. CDR3 nucleotide sequence: TGCGCCAGCAGCCAAGAGGGGGTAGGGTACACTGAAGCTTTCTTT. The encoded protein is CASSQEGVGYTEAFF.

The V gene is TRBV6-1, the J gene TRBJ1-5, with no clear D. Germline CDR1 reads MNHNS; CDR2 reads SASEGT. The CDR3 is made up of 13 amino acids. V was trimmed by 4 bases and J by 5 bases, leaving 9 bases between them. The CDR3, as DNA: TGTGCCAGCAGTGGGGCATCCTATCAGCCCCAGCATTTT. Its protein is CASSGASYQPQHF.